In its sample, the clone carrying this T cell receptor beta chain was seen a few times. These data come from a study of cytomegalovirus exposure and HLA in healthy donors. At the level of the study: Within the Caucasian-associated ancestry cluster were about 81% of the roughly 400 genotyped donors.

The PCR contained 60 Vbeta and 13 Jbeta primers. Libraries were prepared by immunoSEQ multiplex PCR; TCRdb keeps only in-frame clonotypes and omits some of them. The sample shows 110,000 to 150,000 clones, roughly a tenth of them seen only once. V lost 3 bases and J 7 bases, leaving 12 bases between the germline ends. This CDR3 is 14 amino acids long. The V gene's germline CDR1 is SEHNR and CDR2 FQNEAQ (reference sequence). This rearrangement joins TRBV7-9 to TRBJ1-4; D perhaps matches TRBD1 (5 bases). This TCR derives from a male donor in good health and CMV-seronegative. The sample consisted of PBMCs. As DNA, the CDR3 is TGTGCCAGCAGCTTCCAGGGAACGGGTGAAAAACTGTTTTTT. Its translation is CASSFQGTGEKLFF.